This is a list of T cell receptor beta chains from one sample in a study of cytomegalovirus exposure and HLA in healthy donors. Measured with immunoSEQ multiplex PCR; TCRdb has only the in-frame clones, and not every one. The sample holds about 180,000 clones; 75% to 80% are singletons and the top ten take roughly 5.8%. Material: PBMCs. The receptors here all came from a middle-aged man in good health and CMV-seropositive. The CDR3 runs from the conserved cysteine through the conserved F or W. The D gene is left open where the match is weak. The size entry is marked missing in some rows and otherwise reads once, few, many or a size class.

J	V	size	D	DNA	CDR3
TRBJ1-2	TRBV5-6	NA	TRBD1	TGTGCCAGCAGCTCACTAACCGGGACAGGGATCTATGGCTACACCTTC	CASSSLTGTGIYGYTF
TRBJ2-3	TRBV28	once	TRBD2	TGTGCCAGTTCTAGCGGGAGAGATACGCAGTATTTT	CASSSGRDTQYF
TRBJ1-5	TRBV7-9	few	NA	TGTGCCAGCAGCTTACTCAGCAATCAGCCCCAGCATTTT	CASSLLSNQPQHF
TRBJ2-5	TRBV29-1	NA	NA	TGCAGCGTTGAAGATGTAGTTAGAGAGACCCAGTACTTC	CSVEDVVRETQYF
TRBJ2-5	TRBV5-1	NA	TRBD2	TGCGCCAGCAGCTTGGCCGGGACTAGCGGCCAAGAGACCCAGTACTTC	CASSLAGTSGQETQYF
TRBJ1-5	TRBV7-6	NA	TRBD1	TGTGCCAGCAGCGAATTGGGACAGGGGGCGAGTCAGCCCCAGCATTTT	CASSELGQGASQPQHF
TRBJ2-1	TRBV2	NA	NA	TGTGCCAGCAGTCCTCAGGGGTACGGATTGCTCAACAATGAGCAGTTCTTC	CASSPQGYGLLNNEQFF
TRBJ2-1	TRBV5-1	NA	TRBD2	TGCGCCAGCAGCCCGGGACTAGCGGGAGAAAAGTTCTTC	CASSPGLAGEKFF
TRBJ2-5	TRBV7-3	NA	TRBD2	TGTGCCAGCAGCTTAACGGGCGGGGGGAGAGAGACCCAGTACTTC	CASSLTGGGRETQYF
TRBJ2-7	TRBV19	once	NA	TGTGCCAGTAGTAAATCGGGACTTTCCTACGAGCAGTACTTC	CASSKSGLSYEQYF
TRBJ2-3	TRBV27	NA	TRBD2	TGTGCCAGCAGTTTATTCACTAGCGGGAGTTGGTCAGATACGCAGTATTTT	CASSLFTSGSWSDTQYF
TRBJ2-5	TRBV11-2	few	TRBD2	TGTGCCAGCAGCTTAGGGCTAGCGGGAGCGCAGGGGAGAGAGACCCAGTACTTC	CASSLGLAGAQGRETQYF
TRBJ1-2	TRBV5-1	once	TRBD1	TGCGCCAGCAGCTTGGATACAGGGGGCGGAGAGGGCTACACCTTC	CASSLDTGGGEGYTF
TRBJ1-2	TRBV5-6	NA	TRBD1	TGTGCCAGCAGCTTGTCGACAGGGCGTGGCTACACCTTC	CASSLSTGRGYTF
TRBJ2-2	TRBV5-4	NA	TRBD1	TGTGCCAGCAGCCGGGACAGGGCGGACACCGGGGAGCTGTTTTTT	CASSRDRADTGELFF
TRBJ2-2	TRBV11-2	NA	NA	TGTGCCAGCAGCTCGGGACTGATTGCGGAGCTGTTTTTT	CASSSGLIAELFF
TRBJ2-7	TRBV5-4	NA	TRBD2	TGTGCCAGCAGTCAGCGGGAGGGAGCCTACGAGCAGTACTTC	CASSQREGAYEQYF
TRBJ2-5	TRBV5-1	NA	TRBD1	TGCGCCAGCAGCGGGACAGGGGGGGGGCCGGAGGAGACCCAGTACTTC	CASSGTGGGPEETQYF
TRBJ1-4	TRBV29-1	NA	NA	TGCAGCGTGCCCGGGGGGGGAGTTGAAAAACTGTTTTTT	CSVPGGGVEKLFF
TRBJ1-5	TRBV29-1	NA	NA	TGCAGCGTTTCAGGGGATGGCAATCAGCCCCAGCATTTT	CSVSGDGNQPQHF
TRBJ1-3	TRBV11-3	NA	TRBD1	TGTGCCAGCAGCTTTCCGGGACAGGGGGCTTCTGGAAACACCATATATTTT	CASSFPGQGASGNTIYF
TRBJ2-7	TRBV7-8	NA	NA	TGTGCCAGCAGCCCGCCAGGGGTCGAGCAGTACTTC	CASSPPGVEQYF
TRBJ2-1	TRBV7-6	NA	NA	TGTGCCAGCAGCTTAGTTAGGACTAGGGGGAACAATGAGCAGTTCTTC	CASSLVRTRGNNEQFF
TRBJ2-1	TRBV9	NA	NA	TGTGCCAGCAGCGTAGTAGGTGTGGGAGGCAATGAGCAGTTCTTC	CASSVVGVGGNEQFF
TRBJ2-5	TRBV5-1	NA	TRBD1	TGCGCCAGCAGGCGACAGGGGGCAGGGGCACAAGAGACCCAGTACTTC	CASRRQGAGAQETQYF
TRBJ1-5	TRBV12-5	NA	NA	TGTGCTAGTGGTTTGACCAGGGGCGATTGGCCCCAGCATTTT	CASGLTRGDWPQHF
TRBJ1-2	TRBV28	NA	NA	TGTGCCAGCAGCTCGAACCTTCGCTATGTGGGCTACACCTTC	CASSSNLRYVGYTF
TRBJ2-5	TRBV2	NA	TRBD1	TGTGCCAGCAGGACCCGACCCGGACAGGGGGCATGGGAGACCCAGTACTTC	CASRTRPGQGAWETQYF
TRBJ2-1	TRBV9	NA	TRBD2	TGTGCCAGCAGCGTAAATCTAGCGGGGGGAAGCCTTTACAATGAGCAGTTCTTC	CASSVNLAGGSLYNEQFF
TRBJ2-5	TRBV29-1	NA	TRBD1	TGCAGCGTTGAAGATCGTGTGACAGGGCCTCTTCGGCAGTACTTC	CSVEDRVTGPLRQYF
TRBJ2-7	TRBV5-5	NA	TRBD1	TGTGCCAGCAGCATCTACAGGGGGATACAGTACTTC	CASSIYRGIQYF
TRBJ2-1	TRBV7-9	NA	NA	TGTGCCAGCATCCGCCCCGGGAGCTACTACAATGAGCAGTTCTTC	CASIRPGSYYNEQFF
TRBJ1-1	TRBV6-5	NA	NA	TGTGCCAGCAGTTACTCGACCATGGGGGGCACTGAAGCTTTCTTT	CASSYSTMGGTEAFF
TRBJ2-5	TRBV28	NA	TRBD2	TGTGCCAGCAGTTTAACGGGGGGTCAAGAGACCCAGTACTTC	CASSLTGGQETQYF
TRBJ2-5	TRBV19	NA	NA	TGTGCCAGTAGTGATGGGCAGGCGCGCCAAGAGACCCAGTACTTC	CASSDGQARQETQYF
TRBJ2-3	TRBV6-5	NA	NA	TGTGCCAGCAGTTACTCGACTAGCACAGATACGCAGTATTTT	CASSYSTSTDTQYF
TRBJ2-1	TRBV6-5	NA	TRBD2	TGTGCCAGCAGTCCCGTAGCGGGAGCCCGGGAGCAGTTCTTC	CASSPVAGAREQFF
TRBJ2-1	TRBV6-1	NA	TRBD2	TGTGCCAGCAGTGGAACTAGCGGGAGCTCCTACAATGAGCAGTTCTTC	CASSGTSGSSYNEQFF
TRBJ1-2	TRBV28	NA	TRBD1	TGTGCCAGCAGTTTACCTGACAGGGTGGGAGGCTACACCTTC	CASSLPDRVGGYTF
TRBJ2-1	TRBV5-1	NA	TRBD2	TGCGCCAGCAGCTTGGTGGGGCTAGCGGTTTACAATGAGCAGTTCTTC	CASSLVGLAVYNEQFF
TRBJ2-1	TRBV18	NA	NA	TGTGCCAGCTCCCCCCCGGTTAACAATGAGCAGTTCTTC	CASSPPVNNEQFF
TRBJ2-4	TRBV19	few	TRBD2	TGTGCCAGTAGTCCAGGACTAGCGTTAGCCAAAAACATTCAGTACTTC	CASSPGLALAKNIQYF
TRBJ2-1	TRBV6-6	NA	NA	TGTGCCAGCAACCAAGGCGGACGGGATACCTACAATGAGCAGTTCTTC	CASNQGGRDTYNEQFF
TRBJ1-5	TRBV5-8	NA	NA	TGTGCCAGCAGCTTGGGCTCGGGGTTCAATCAGCCCCAGCATTTT	CASSLGSGFNQPQHF
TRBJ2-7	TRBV6-5	NA	NA	TGTGCCAGCAGCCGGGAAGACAGGTTTTACGAGCAGTACTTC	CASSREDRFYEQYF
TRBJ1-1	TRBV5-1	NA	NA	TGCGCCAGCAGCCCTACAACGACAGGAACAAACACTGAAGCTTTCTTT	CASSPTTTGTNTEAFF
TRBJ2-7	TRBV7-9	NA	TRBD2	TGTGCCAGCAGCTTGACTAGCGTGAGCTCCTACGAGCAGTACTTC	CASSLTSVSSYEQYF
TRBJ2-7	TRBV29-1	NA	TRBD2	TGCAGCGTCCAGCGGGAGGGCCTGAACGAGCAGTACTTC	CSVQREGLNEQYF
TRBJ1-5	TRBV14	NA	NA	TGTGCCATCTTCTGGACGGACACTAGCAATCAGCCCCAGCATTTT	CAIFWTDTSNQPQHF
TRBJ2-5	TRBV11-3	NA	TRBD1	TGTGCCAGCAGCTTAGGAGGGACAGACAAGACCCAGTACTTC	CASSLGGTDKTQYF